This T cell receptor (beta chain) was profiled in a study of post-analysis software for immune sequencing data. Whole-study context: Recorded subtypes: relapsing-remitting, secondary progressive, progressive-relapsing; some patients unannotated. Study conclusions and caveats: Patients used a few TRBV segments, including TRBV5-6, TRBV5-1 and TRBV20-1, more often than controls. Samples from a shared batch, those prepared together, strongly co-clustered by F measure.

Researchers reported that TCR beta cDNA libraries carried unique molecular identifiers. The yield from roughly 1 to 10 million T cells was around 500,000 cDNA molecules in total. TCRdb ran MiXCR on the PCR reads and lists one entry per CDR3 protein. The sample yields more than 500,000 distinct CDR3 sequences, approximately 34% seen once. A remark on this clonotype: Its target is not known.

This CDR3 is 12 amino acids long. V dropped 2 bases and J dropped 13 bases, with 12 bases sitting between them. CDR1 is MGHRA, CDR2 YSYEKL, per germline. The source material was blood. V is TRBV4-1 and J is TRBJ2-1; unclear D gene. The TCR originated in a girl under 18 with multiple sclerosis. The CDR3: CASSQNSAPQFF. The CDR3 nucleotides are TGCGCCAGCAGCCAAAACAGCGCGCCCCAGTTCTTC.